One T cell receptor (beta chain) is described in this entry. Its antigen remains unknown. Extraction of RNA preceded its reverse transcription into cDNA, which served as the sequencing template. Clones were sequenced by immunoSEQ multiplex PCR, and TCRdb holds only the in-frame ones, with some missing. The data contain fewer than 250,000 clones, roughly 60% of them singletons. The source of the sample is a study of CD8+ T cells in alopecia areata. Study summary: Tofacitinib was taken orally by treated patients, and the dose was 5 to 10 mg twice daily. The protocol delivered tofacitinib for 6 to 18 months, then withdrew it for 6 months.

Treatment of the sample: oral pan-JAK inhibitor, 5-10 mg twice daily. From alopecia areata patients, lesional scalp punch biopsies and peripheral blood were collected. Overall study findings and caveats: Alopecia totalis/universalis scalp especially showed more expanded CD8+ clones than normal scalp.

Trimming shortened V by 5 bases and J by 6 bases, and 9 bases separated the two germline ends. The CDR3 is made up of 11 amino acids. CDR1 is SQVTM and CDR2 is ANQGSEA in the germline V gene. The sample was CD4+ T cells sorted from blood, taken at week 24, from a patient treated with tofacitinib. The TCR was taken from a human donor with alopecia areata. This chain links TRBV29-1 with TRBJ2-3; D gene uncertain. The CDR3 nucleotides read TGCAGCGTTAAGAGGTGGGATACGCAGTATTTT. The encoded protein is CSVKRWDTQYF.